The clone carrying this T cell receptor (beta chain) has a single count. Its antigen is undetermined. This CDR3 is built from 15 residues. V was cut by 2 bases and J by 7 bases, with 15 bases left in between. Germline V CDR1 and CDR2: GTSNPN, SVGIG (reference sequence). The entry originates in a study of graft-versus-host responses after intestinal transplantation. Some clones are missing from TCRdb's copy, which holds only in-frame ones; the method was immunoSEQ multiplex PCR. Here the sample spans some 15,000 clones, 74% being singletons. Study-wide findings and caveats: Recipient marrow held GvH clones, some first seen in ileum or blood.

Intraepithelial and lamina propria lymphocytes were isolated from graft specimens. Sample: ileum tissue, taken 14 days after transplant. V gene TRBV30 combines with J gene TRBJ1-6, with a possible D match to TRBD1 (6 bases). The TCR originated in a human patient who received an intestinal transplant, so some T cells may come from the graft donor. CDR3: CAWSSGVGGNSPLHF. CDR3 in DNA: TGTGCCTGGAGTTCAGGGGTTGGGGGAAATTCACCCCTCCACTTT.